The following is a T cell receptor beta chain sequence with its context. Its antigen is not known. This entry comes from a study of cytotoxic CD8 clonotypes in ibrutinib-treated CLL. Study findings and constraints: A difference in sampling times existed between sustained-remission and progressing patients. Public clonotypes showed up rarely, and on treatment they shrank or held steady.

Sequencing was designed to attain a depth spanning 1 in 200,000 to 1 in 1 million T cells. Method: immunoSEQ multiplex PCR; TCRdb's copy keeps in-frame clones and lacks some. The data show fewer than 200,000 clones, approximately 84% seen once. The V and J ends lost 1 base and 7 bases respectively, with 17 bases between them. The CDR3 covers 16 residues. In germline, CDR1 is SGHDT, CDR2 YYEEEE. The TCR sequence derives from a human donor with chronic lymphocytic leukemia. Sequencing used PBMCs, obtained after 24 months of ibrutinib treatment. This sequence joins TRBV5-6 and TRBJ1-4; D gene uncertain. The CDR3: CASSLQFLLGSEKLFF. The CDR3 nucleotides read TGTGCCAGCAGCTTGCAGTTCCTACTCGGGAGTGAAAAACTGTTTTTT.